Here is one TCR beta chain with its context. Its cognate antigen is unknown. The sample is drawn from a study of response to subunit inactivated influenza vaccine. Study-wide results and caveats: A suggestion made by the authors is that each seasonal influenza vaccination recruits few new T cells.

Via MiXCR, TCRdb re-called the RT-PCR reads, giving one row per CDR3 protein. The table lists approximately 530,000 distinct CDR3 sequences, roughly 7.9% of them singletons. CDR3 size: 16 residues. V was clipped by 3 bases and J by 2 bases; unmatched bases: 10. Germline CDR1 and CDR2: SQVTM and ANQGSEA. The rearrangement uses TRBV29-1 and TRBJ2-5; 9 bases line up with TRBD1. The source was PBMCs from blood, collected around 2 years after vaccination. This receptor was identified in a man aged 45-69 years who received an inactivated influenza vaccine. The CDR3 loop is CSVEGLGQGPQETQYF. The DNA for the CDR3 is TGCAGCGTTGAGGGGCTGGGACAGGGACCACAAGAGACCCAGTACTTC. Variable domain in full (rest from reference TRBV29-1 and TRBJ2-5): SAVISQKPSRDICQRGTSLTIQCQVDSQVTMMFWYRQQPGQSLTLIATANQGSEATYESGFVIDKFPISRPNLTFSTLTVSNMSPEDSSIYLCSVEGLGQGPQETQYFGPGTRLLVL.